A selection of T cell receptor beta chains follows, all from one sample in a study of blood T cell repertoires in COVID-19. Profiled with immunoSEQ multiplex PCR; TCRdb holds only in-frame clones, not every one. Altogether about 410,000 clones are present, approximately 91% being singletons, with the ten largest covering roughly 1.6%. Sequenced input: peripheral blood. The receptors were gathered from a woman aged 40 to 50 with COVID-19, enrolled during active disease. Each CDR3 is given with its conserved first and last residue. D genes are given only for firm matches. Where a row states a size, it is once, few, many or the class of an expanded clone; other rows omit it.

J	V	D	size	CDR3	DNA
TRBJ1-3	TRBV3-1/TRBV3-2	-	many	CASSQNSGSGNTIYF	TGTGCCAGCAGCCAGAACAGCGGCTCTGGAAACACCATATATTTT
TRBJ2-3	TRBV5-1	TRBD1	-	CASSSGTVLTDTQYF	TGCGCCAGCAGCTCCGGGACAGTCCTCACAGATACGCAGTATTTT
TRBJ2-7	TRBV6-5	TRBD1	-	CASSYHGTGVGYEQYF	TGTGCCAGCAGTTACCACGGGACAGGGGTCGGGTACGAGCAGTACTTC
TRBJ2-3	TRBV7-8	TRBD2	once	CASSLIAGSTDTQYF	TGTGCCAGCAGCTTAATAGCGGGGAGCACAGATACGCAGTATTTT
TRBJ2-5	TRBV27	-	once	CASRHRDGETQYF	TGTGCCAGCAGGCACAGGGACGGGGAGACCCAGTACTTC
TRBJ2-1	TRBV18	TRBD2	-	CASSPPAGGFSPYNEQFF	TGTGCCAGCTCCCCGCCGGCGGGGGGGTTTAGCCCCTACAATGAGCAGTTCTTC
TRBJ2-1	TRBV6-5	TRBD2	-	CASSYVQRGGNEQFF	TGTGCCAGCAGTTACGTACAGCGGGGAGGCAATGAGCAGTTCTTC
TRBJ1-3	TRBV7-8	-	few	CASSLARADLGNTIYF	TGTGCCAGCAGCTTAGCGCGGGCGGACCTTGGAAACACCATATATTTT
TRBJ1-1	TRBV6-2/TRBV6-3	-	-	CASSPVTANTEAFF	TGTGCCAGCAGTCCAGTGACAGCGAACACTGAAGCTTTCTTT
TRBJ1-4	TRBV3-1/TRBV3-2	-	-	CASSPSDRGSNEKLFF	TGTGCCAGCAGTCCCTCAGACCGAGGGAGTAATGAAAAACTGTTTTTT
TRBJ2-1	TRBV28	-	-	CASSLPGAVNEQFF	TGTGCCAGCAGTTTACCAGGGGCGGTTAATGAGCAGTTCTTC
TRBJ1-1	TRBV2	-	few	CASSVDINTEAFF	TGTGCCAGCAGTGTCGACATTAACACTGAAGCTTTCTTT
TRBJ1-6	TRBV28	-	-	CASSFTRGSSYNSPLHF	TGTGCCAGCAGTTTTACCCGAGGGAGCTCCTATAATTCACCCCTCCACTTT
TRBJ2-7	TRBV21-1	-	-	CASLHEQYF	TGTGCCAGCCTCCACGAGCAGTACTTC
TRBJ2-7	TRBV5-4	-	-	CASSLGSLSSYEQYF	TGTGCCAGCAGCCTGGGTTCCCTCAGCTCCTACGAGCAGTACTTC
TRBJ1-1	TRBV4-3	TRBD1	-	CASSQSPLQGTNTEAFF	TGCGCCAGCAGCCAATCCCCTTTACAGGGGACGAACACTGAAGCTTTCTTT
TRBJ1-3	TRBV24-1	-	-	CATPGKHIYF	TGTGCCACCCCGGGGAAGCACATATATTTT
TRBJ2-7	TRBV27	TRBD2	-	CASIETSGSLYEQYF	TGTGCCAGCATAGAGACTAGCGGGAGTCTCTACGAGCAGTACTTC
TRBJ1-2	TRBV3-1/TRBV3-2	-	once	CASSPRQENYGYTF	TGTGCCAGCAGCCCTCGACAGGAAAACTATGGCTACACCTTC
TRBJ1-6	TRBV23-1	TRBD1	-	CASSHSDRGRHSPLHF	TGCGCCAGCAGTCATTCTGACAGGGGGCGTCATTCACCCCTCCACTTT
TRBJ2-1	TRBV4-3	TRBD2	-	CASSQGWRGAPYEQFF	TGCGCCAGCAGCCAAGGGTGGCGGGGGGCCCCTTATGAGCAGTTCTTC
TRBJ2-3	TRBV5-5	-	once	CASSLGQIDTQYF	TGTGCCAGCAGCTTGGGACAGATAGATACGCAGTATTTT
TRBJ1-5	TRBV30	-	-	CAWSVTRGQPNQPQHF	TGTGCCTGGAGTGTAACTCGTGGACAACCCAATCAGCCCCAGCATTTT
TRBJ2-5	TRBV4-3	TRBD2	-	CASSQDVGRAVETQYF	TGCGCCAGCAGCCAAGACGTCGGGAGGGCGGTAGAGACCCAGTACTTC